This T cell receptor (beta chain) was sequenced for a study of blood T cell repertoires in COVID-19. Study as a whole: Sources were T cells, B-cell-depleted T cells, or PBMCs; the material itself was cDNA or gDNA.

This clone was observed a single time. This table comes from immunoSEQ multiplex PCR, and its TCRdb copy is limited to in-frame clones, with some not included. The sample records some 160,000 clones, roughly nine tenths being singletons. Germline CDR1 is MGHRA and CDR2 is YSYEKL. V lost 1 base and J lost 5; bases outside the gene matches: 5. The CDR3 is 16 residues long. This clonotype was obtained from a man aged 60 to 75 with acute or convalescent COVID-19. The specimen was peripheral blood. The chain links TRBV4-1 to TRBJ2-2, with 9 bases matching TRBD2. The CDR3 reads CASSQALAGVTGELFF. The CDR3 DNA reads TGCGCCAGCAGCCAAGCGTTAGCGGGGGTGACCGGGGAGCTGTTTTTT.